The subject of this entry is one T cell receptor (beta chain). The CDR3 sequence is 16 residues long. Losses at the gene ends were 5 bases for V and 6 bases for J; bases not matched to a gene: 11. Germline V gene lookup returns CDR1 LNHDA and CDR2 SQIVND (reference sequence). This specimen comes from a study of blood T cell repertoires in COVID-19. Across the study: Sites in the United States, Italy and Spain provided acute and convalescent COVID-19 samples.

Per the original methods: Amplifying reference gene primers gave estimates of nucleated cell counts. TCRdb's table, derived via immunoSEQ multiplex PCR, lists solely in-frame clones and lacks some. V, J and clone size were drawn from that table, and D and trimming were deduced from the DNA. The data show over 70,000 clones, under 90% seen once. The sequenced sample was peripheral blood. This TCR was sampled from a woman aged 60-75 years with acute or convalescent COVID-19. The chain uses TRBV19 and TRBJ1-5; TRBD1 matches 9 bases. This CDR3 is CASSGQTGTGSQPQHF. In DNA form, the CDR3 reads TGTGCCAGTAGTGGGCAAACCGGGACAGGGAGTCAGCCCCAGCATTTT.